A selection of T cell receptor beta chains follows, all from one sample in a study of shared clonotypes between healthy human individuals. Profiled with immunoSEQ multiplex PCR; TCRdb holds only in-frame clones, not every one. The sample includes about 520,000 clones, 90% to 96% of them seen just once. The sample was naive CD4+ T cells sorted from blood. These receptor sequences come from a woman in her 30s in good health. The CDR3 runs from the conserved cysteine through the conserved F or W. Fields, in order: D gene, V gene, J gene, clone size, CDR3 DNA, CDR3 protein. D genes are given only for firm matches. Rows give clone size only sometimes, using once, few, many, or a class for an expanded clone.

.	TRBV28	TRBJ2-7	.	TGTGCCAGCAGTCTACACAGGGTGGGTGGCGAGCAGTACTTC	CASSLHRVGGEQYF
.	TRBV6-5	TRBJ2-3	.	TGTGCCAGCAGTTACTCCTTAGCGACAGATACGCAGTATTTT	CASSYSLATDTQYF
TRBD2	TRBV28	TRBJ2-2	.	TGTGCCAGCAGGGGGGCCGTTGCGGGAGGGAACACCGGGGAGCTGTTTTTT	CASRGAVAGGNTGELFF
.	TRBV6-1	TRBJ1-2	.	TGTGCCAGCAGTGAACTGAGGCGAAGTGGCTATGGCTACACCTTC	CASSELRRSGYGYTF
TRBD2	TRBV5-1	TRBJ2-1	.	TGCGCCAGCAGCTACCAACCTTCGACTAGCGGGAGTGAGCAGTTCTTC	CASSYQPSTSGSEQFF
TRBD2	TRBV5-4	TRBJ2-3	.	TGTGCCTGGCGGGGACTAAGCACAGATACGCAGTATTTT	CAWRGLSTDTQYF
.	TRBV2	TRBJ2-7	.	TGTGCCAGCAGCGGCCAGGACAAGGGCAACGAGCAGTACTTC	CASSGQDKGNEQYF
TRBD1	TRBV18	TRBJ1-5	.	TGTGCCAGCTCACTTGACCAGGGGGATCTGCAGCCCCAGCATTTT	CASSLDQGDLQPQHF
.	TRBV5-1	TRBJ2-7	.	TGCGCCAGCAGCCGGGACTCAGGTTACTACGAGCAGTACTTC	CASSRDSGYYEQYF
.	TRBV5-1	TRBJ1-1	.	TGCGCCAGCAGCTTGGAGGGACGAGACACTGAAGCTTTCTTT	CASSLEGRDTEAFF
.	TRBV2	TRBJ1-3	.	TGTGCCAGCAGTGAAGAGCAGGGACCTGGAAACACCATATATTTT	CASSEEQGPGNTIYF
.	TRBV29-1	TRBJ2-7	.	TGCAGCGTGTACAGGGGGGGTAAGTCCTACGAGCAGTACTTC	CSVYRGGKSYEQYF
.	TRBV19	TRBJ2-7	.	TGTGCCAGTAGTATCGTGGGAGGGGGCAACGAGCAGTACTTC	CASSIVGGGNEQYF
TRBD2	TRBV28	TRBJ2-1	.	TGTGCCAGCACCTTAGCGGGAGGGCCTTACAATGAGCAGTTCTTC	CASTLAGGPYNEQFF
.	TRBV7-2	TRBJ2-7	.	TGTGCCAGCAGCTTCGAATATTACGAGCAGTACTTC	CASSFEYYEQYF
TRBD2	TRBV30	TRBJ2-5	.	TGTGCCTCACGAGCGGGAGGGGCTCCAGAGACCCAGTACTTC	CASRAGGAPETQYF
.	TRBV7-3	TRBJ2-7	.	TGTGCCAGCAGCTTAAGCCGCTACGAGCAGTACTTC	CASSLSRYEQYF
.	TRBV5-1	TRBJ2-7	once	TGCGCCAGCAGCTCCGGATACGAGCAGTACTTC	CASSSGYEQYF
.	TRBV27	TRBJ1-1	.	TGTGCCAGCAGGTCGGCTTCGAAGCACACTGAAGCTTTCTTT	CASRSASKHTEAFF
TRBD2	TRBV6-5	TRBJ2-7	.	TGTGCCAGCAGTAAGGGACTAGCGGTGACCTACGAGCAGTACTTC	CASSKGLAVTYEQYF
TRBD1	TRBV2	TRBJ1-5	once	TGTGCCAGCAGTGTCGGACAGGGGAATTCTCAGCCCCAGCATTTT	CASSVGQGNSQPQHF
.	TRBV27	TRBJ1-1	.	TGTGCCAGCAGTTTACCCCCCTTGGGGAGGCGCGGGACTGAAGCTTTCTTT	CASSLPPLGRRGTEAFF
.	TRBV4-1	TRBJ2-1	.	TGCGCCAGCAGCCAAGTCGTACTCTGGGTCTGGAATGAGCAGTTCTTC	CASSQVVLWVWNEQFF
.	TRBV14	TRBJ1-1	.	TGTGCCAGCAGCCAATCCGGTATTGAAGCTTTCTTT	CASSQSGIEAFF
TRBD1	TRBV4-1	TRBJ2-2	.	TGCGCCAGCAGCCAATTAGGACAGGGCCCGAGTACCGGGGAGCTGTTTTTT	CASSQLGQGPSTGELFF
.	TRBV6-7	TRBJ2-7	.	TGTGCCAGCAGTTACCCGCCGCAGGCGGCAGGCTACGAGCAGTACTTC	CASSYPPQAAGYEQYF
.	TRBV10-3	TRBJ2-1	.	TGTGCCATCAGTGAAGGCCTTCGTGGGAAAAGCACGAGCTCCTACAATGAGCAGTTCTTC	CAISEGLRGKSTSSYNEQFF
TRBD2	TRBV18	TRBJ2-3	once	TGTGCCAGCTCACCAGGACTAGCGAACGGGAAAGATACGCAGTATTTT	CASSPGLANGKDTQYF
.	TRBV7-9	TRBJ2-7	.	TGTGCCAGCAGCTTAGCGTCCCAAACCACCCACGAGCAGTACTTC	CASSLASQTTHEQYF
.	TRBV6-9	TRBJ2-7	.	TGTGCCAGCAGTCCAGGGTTTAGCTCCTACGAGCAGTACTTC	CASSPGFSSYEQYF
TRBD2	TRBV10-1	TRBJ2-2	.	TGCGCCAGCAGTGAGTCTGACGGGAGGGGGAACACCGGGGAGCTGTTTTTT	CASSESDGRGNTGELFF
.	TRBV28	TRBJ1-2	.	TGTGCCAGCAGTCTGGACGGAGGATACTATGGCTACACCTTC	CASSLDGGYYGYTF
TRBD1	TRBV28	TRBJ1-5	.	TGTGCCAGCGGGTCTTCGACAGGGATGAGGCAGCCCCAGCATTTT	CASGSSTGMRQPQHF
.	TRBV5-1	TRBJ1-4	.	TGCGCCAGCAGCCAAGACAGCGGGACTAATGAAAAACTGTTTTTT	CASSQDSGTNEKLFF
.	TRBV7-2	TRBJ2-2	.	TGTGCCAGCAGCTTATTCGAGGGAAACACCGGGGAGCTGTTTTTT	CASSLFEGNTGELFF
TRBD1	TRBV6-5	TRBJ2-2	.	TGTGCCAGCAGTTACTCAGGGGGCTACACCGGGGAGCTGTTTTTT	CASSYSGGYTGELFF
.	TRBV27	TRBJ1-6	.	TGTGCCAGCAGTCAGAGAGAATCACCCCTCCACTTT	CASSQRESPLHF
.	TRBV7-3	TRBJ2-3	.	TGTGCCAGCAGCTTAAGTGGCGGAGAGGGTACAGATACGCAGTATTTT	CASSLSGGEGTDTQYF
.	TRBV19	TRBJ2-7	.	TGTGCCAGTAGCCTTAGCGGAGAGGGGTACGAGCAGTACTTC	CASSLSGEGYEQYF
.	TRBV6-1	TRBJ2-7	.	TGTGCCAGCAGTGAACAGGAAAGAAGCTCCTACGAGCAGTACTTC	CASSEQERSSYEQYF
.	TRBV19	TRBJ2-2	.	TGTGCCAGTTGGGACTGGGGGTCCCGGGGGGAGCTGTTTTTT	CASWDWGSRGELFF
TRBD1	TRBV2	TRBJ1-3	few	TGTGCCAGCGTGCCGGGACAGTTCTTAAAAAACTCTGGAAACACCATATATTTT	CASVPGQFLKNSGNTIYF
.	TRBV4-1	TRBJ2-5	.	TGCGCCAGCAGCCAGGGGGACCGTAGGCAAGAGACCCAGTACTTC	CASSQGDRRQETQYF